This T cell receptor beta chain derives from a study of T cell responses to AZD1222 COVID-19 vaccine. General observations from the study: Distributed over spike, vaccine-associated CD4 TCRs predominated at 160-218 and 743-854. Most donors were white British and more were female, and clonal diversity was possibly underestimated. It was only five to seven AZD1222 recipients who were seropositive at baseline.

Assay: immunoSEQ multiplex PCR; the TCRdb copy retains only in-frame clones and omits some. The profile shows under 200,000 clones, over 85% of them singletons. As concerns this clone: What it binds is unknown.

V was shortened by 0 bases and J by 0 bases, with 5 bases between the two germline ends. Per germline, CDR1 SGHTA and CDR2 FQGNSA. The CDR3 consists of 15 residues. This TCR came from an adult who received the MenACWY meningococcal vaccine as a control. The V gene is TRBV7-2, the J gene TRBJ1-4; D not resolved. Material: peripheral blood, obtained 28 days after the second dose of the MenACWY control vaccine. The CDR3 protein is CASSLAPATNEKLFF. Here the CDR3 DNA reads TGTGCCAGCAGCTTAGCCCCAGCAACTAATGAAAAACTGTTTTTT. The variable domain in full, completed from reference TRBV7-2 and TRBJ1-4, reads GAGVSQSPSNKVTEKGKDVELRCDPISGHTALYWYRQSLGQGLEFLIYFQGNSAPDKSGLPSDRFSAERTGGSVSTLTIQRTQQEDSAVYLCASSLAPATNEKLFFGSGTQLSVL.